This T cell receptor (beta chain) is from a study of CD8+ T cells in alopecia areata. Findings and caveats of the study: In lesional scalp, particularly from alopecia totalis/universalis, clonality was higher than in normal scalp. Scalp data also include sequences from resident alphabeta T cells of normal skin.

cDNA prepared by RNA extraction and subsequent reverse transcription served as the template for sequencing. Produced via immunoSEQ multiplex PCR; TCRdb's table is partial and in-frame only. The sample comprises hundreds of thousands of clones, 67% of which are singletons, and approximately 1.2% rests with the top ten. This clone was counted a few times. Its antigen is unidentified. Lesional scalp punch biopsies and peripheral blood were collected from alopecia areata patients. Sequencing was performed on CD4+ T cells sorted from blood, taken at week 0. This receptor was obtained from a human donor with alopecia areata.

The DNA of the CDR3 is TGCAGCGTCACGGGGACCTTGGCCTACGAGCAGTACTTC. Translation: CSVTGTLAYEQYF. The rearrangement links TRBV29-1 to TRBJ2-7; either TRBD1 or TRBD2 may supply D (5 bases each). Germline V gene data show CDR1 as SQVTM and CDR2 as ANQGSEA. The V gene lost 6 bases and the J gene lost 2 bases, with 14 bases spanning the gap. The CDR3 totals 13 residues.